These T cell receptor beta chains were read from a single sample in a study of T-cell reconstitution after alpha-beta-depleted transplantation in children. TCRdb called the PCR reads again in MiXCR, with one record for every CDR3 protein. The repertoire holds 70,000 to 100,000 distinct CDR3 sequences, more than 9% seen once, with approximately 14% in the top ten. The sample consisted of PBMCs from the stem cell graft donor, taken from the stem cell graft. These receptors all stem from a human donor who donated a stem cell graft to a child with inherited bone marrow failure. CDR3s include the opening cysteine and the closing phenylalanine or tryptophan. Fields, in order: clone size, V gene, CDR3 length, J gene, CDR3 protein. Size tells how often a clone was seen (once, few, many) or the class of an expanded clone, and some rows leave it out.

>many|TRBV29-1|11|TRBJ1-2
CSVEGEGGYTF
>many|TRBV29-1|12|TRBJ2-5
CSAYRGEETQYF
>.|TRBV7-8|12|TRBJ2-7
CASSLLIYEQYF
>.|TRBV9|13|TRBJ2-7
CASSISSGREQYF
>many|TRBV5-1|14|TRBJ1-5
CASSTGTGHQPQHF
>.|TRBV7-6|16|TRBJ2-1
CASSLGIWGGRNEQFF
>many|TRBV9|14|TRBJ1-4
CASSAVTGPEKLFF
>many|TRBV3-1|14|TRBJ2-5
CASSQFLGAETQYF
>many|TRBV5-1|15|TRBJ2-7
CASSTGGQSSYEQYF
>many|TRBV6-5|14|TRBJ2-2
CASSYSRGTGELFF
>many|TRBV4-1|16|TRBJ2-7
CASSLLGQGSYYEQYF
>many|TRBV5-5|16|TRBJ2-3
CASSLDKRDSTDTQYF
>many|TRBV7-2|13|TRBJ1-1
CASSFGTGGRAFF
>many|TRBV5-1|16|TRBJ1-1
CASSSEPGTGDTEAFF
>many|TRBV20-1|13|TRBJ1-4
CSAIRADNEKLFF
>.|TRBV5-5|13|TRBJ2-1
CASSAGPQDEQFF
>many|TRBV5-1|15|TRBJ2-5
CASSLPGGAWETQYF
>.|TRBV7-2|17|TRBJ2-3
CASSTSRTGGAGDTQYF
>many|TRBV6-5|14|TRBJ1-4
CASSPRGTNEKLFF
>.|TRBV28|17|TRBJ2-3
CASSSSTSRDITDTQYF
>many|TRBV4-1|15|TRBJ1-5
CASSRGPQGNQPQHF
>.|TRBV6-1|14|TRBJ2-3
CASQEHTFGDTQYF
>few|TRBV12-3/TRBV12-4|13|TRBJ1-1
CASSTEMNTEAFF
>many|TRBV7-2|15|TRBJ2-2
CASSPRTASTGELFF
>.|TRBV6-2/TRBV6-3|13|TRBJ1-2
CASSMTAWQGYTF
>few|TRBV18|14|TRBJ2-7
CASSPTTGGHEQYF
>many|TRBV20-1|12|TRBJ2-7
CSASDRAYEQYF
>few|TRBV24-1|12|TRBJ2-1
CAWTDLYNEQFF
>many|TRBV7-2|14|TRBJ2-7
CASSLNRETYEQYF
>few|TRBV4-2|15|TRBJ1-5
CASSQEGGSNQPQHF
>few|TRBV4-3|17|TRBJ2-1
CASSQDGEGERYNEQFF
>.|TRBV4-3|14|TRBJ2-3
CASSQDSRLDTQYF
>many|TRBV28|14|TRBJ2-7
CASSPSGGTYEQYF